These 11 T cell receptor beta chains were sequenced from one sample in a study of blood T cell repertoires in COVID-19. The assay was immunoSEQ multiplex PCR, and TCRdb's table has in-frame clones only and misses some. The sample contains around 74,000 clones, roughly 90% of which appear only once. Source material: peripheral blood. Every receptor here comes from a woman aged 80 or over with active or convalescent COVID-19.

V usage is TRBV28 and J usage is TRBJ1-1; 10 bases are shared with TRBD1. V lost 3 bases, J lost 7 bases, and 2 bases stayed unmatched. CDR1 is MDHEN, CDR2 SYDVKM, per germline. This CDR3 is 13 amino acids long. CDR3 DNA sequence: TGTGCCAGCAGTTTGTGGGACAGGGGTGAAGCTTTCTTT. It is translated as CASSLWDRGEAFF.

The CDR3 sequence is CASSLGIGATGEQYF. The CDR3 DNA sequence: TGTGCCAGCAGTTTGGGGATAGGAGCAACGGGGGAGCAGTACTTC. The gene calls are TRBV28 and TRBJ2-7, with a weak D call TRBD2 (5 bases). Germline CDR1 MDHEN, CDR2 SYDVKM. The germline V and J ends were trimmed by 3 bases and 7 bases, with 19 bases remaining between them. The CDR3 is made up of 15 amino acids.

This clone has just one count. This chain links TRBV4-3 with TRBJ1-2; perhaps TRBD1 as D (5 bases). Looked up from germline, CDR1 is LGHNA and CDR2 is YSLEER. The CDR3 consists of 13 residues. V dropped 4 bases and J dropped 4 bases, with 10 bases sitting between them. For the CDR3, the DNA is TGCGCCAGCAGCCCGACAGTCCGCTATGGCTACACCTTC. The encoded protein is CASSPTVRYGYTF.

The chain joins TRBV4-1 to TRBJ1-1, with TRBD1 matching over 9 bases. The germline gives CDR1 MGHRA, CDR2 YSYEKL. After removal of 5 bases from V and 5 bases from J, the junction contained 3 bases not matched to a gene. The CDR3 is 13 residues long. The CDR3 reads CASSSGTGTEAFF. As DNA, the CDR3 is TGCGCCAGCAGCTCCGGGACAGGGACTGAAGCTTTCTTT.

The chain recombines TRBV19 with TRBJ1-5, with D unclear. The ends were cut back, 6 bases at V and 0 bases at J, with 12 bases in the middle. The CDR3 is made up of 15 amino acids. The germline V gene encodes CDR1 LNHDA and CDR2 SQIVND (reference sequence). In nucleotides, the CDR3 is TGTGCCAGTAGAACAACAGTTTATAGCAATCAGCCCCAGCATTTT. It translates to CASRTTVYSNQPQHF.

The chain links TRBV18 to TRBJ1-1; perhaps TRBD1 as D (5 bases). V was clipped by 0 bases and J by 4 bases, with 12 bases between them. The germline V gene encodes CDR1 KGHSH and CDR2 LQKENI. The CDR3 is 15 residues long. CDR3 bases: TGTGCCAGCTCACCACCGGGTCAGGGAGGCACTGAAGCTTTCTTT. Translated: CASSPPGQGGTEAFF.

This rearrangement joins TRBV6-1 to TRBJ1-6; 8 positions match TRBD1. Germline loops: CDR1 MNHNS, CDR2 SASEGT. Trimming at V came to 2 bases and at J to 14 bases, leaving 11 bases not matched to a gene. The CDR3 spans 15 residues. The CDR3 bases are TGTGCCAGCAGTGAAACCGCCAGGGGGCGTGGGACCCTCCACTTT. This codes for CASSETARGRGTLHF.

The chain links TRBV10-3 to TRBJ1-1, with TRBD1 identical over 9 bases. Per germline, CDR1 ENHRY and CDR2 SYGVKD. With V trimmed by 3 bases and J by 4 bases, 12 bases remained unmatched. The CDR3 runs to 17 residues. CDR3 in amino acids: CAISDVTGQGTGTEAFF. The CDR3 DNA follows: TGTGCCATCAGTGACGTTACGGGACAGGGAACGGGCACTGAAGCTTTCTTT.

Written as DNA, the CDR3 is TGCGCCAGCAGCGCGTTAGGACAGGGAGGGTCGGACTATGGCTACACCTTC. Translation gives CASSALGQGGSDYGYTF. The chain joins TRBV5-1 to TRBJ1-2; TRBD1 matches at 8 bases. The CDR3 runs 17 residues. Unmatched junction bases numbered 14, after V lost 4 bases and J lost 3 bases. From germline, CDR1 is SGHRS and CDR2 YFSETQ. Complete variable domain (other parts from reference TRBV5-1 and TRBJ1-2): KAGVTQTPRYLIKTRGQQVTLSCSPISGHRSVSWYQQTPGQGLQFLFEYFSETQRNKGNFPGRFSGRQFSNSRSEMNVSTLELGDSALYLCASSALGQGGSDYGYTFGSGTRLTVV.

The chain has TRBV28 and TRBJ1-6; D may be TRBD1 (5 bases). V was trimmed by 9 bases and J by 6 bases, leaving 18 bases between them. The CDR3 extends over 15 amino acids. Germline lookup yields CDR1 MDHEN and CDR2 SYDVKM. CDR3 sequence: CARLSRVDCNSPLHF. The CDR3 DNA sequence: TGTGCCAGGTTATCCAGGGTCGACTGTAATTCACCCCTCCACTTT.

This sequence joins TRBV7-2 and TRBJ1-5, with TRBD1 as a possible D gene (6 bases). This CDR3 comprises 14 residues. Trimming pared 2 bases from V and 7 bases from J, leaving 12 bases between. Germline loops: CDR1 SGHTA, CDR2 FQGNSA. The CDR3 region has the DNA TGTGCCAGCAGCTTAAACAGGGATGGACAGCCCCAGCATTTT. This encodes CASSLNRDGQPQHF.